This T cell receptor beta chain came from a study of a mutant IDH1 vaccine in newly diagnosed glioma. Study overall: Patients had received radiotherapy, temozolomide, or both previously, most receiving both.

Time point here: week 11, during vaccination. A single vaccine dose contained 300 ug of mutant IDH1 20-mer peptide, and topical imiquimod was used with it. Patients carried new grade 3 or 4 IDH1-mutant astrocytomas lacking nuclear ATRX. The protocol was immunoSEQ multiplex PCR, while the TCRdb copy is restricted to in-frame clones and leaves out a portion. The sample records tens of thousands of clones, roughly 80% being singletons. Germline V CDR1 and CDR2: MGHDK, SYGVNS. V was shortened by 5 bases and J by 6 bases, with 7 bases between the two germline ends. The CDR3 extends over 12 amino acids. As concerns this clone: Its antigen is not known.

Study-wide results and caveats: Immune responses induced by vaccination arose in 90% to 95% of the patients.

The TCR sequence derives from a man in his fifties with glioma. The rearrangement joins TRBV25-1 to TRBJ2-2, with D unclear. Material: PBMCs, obtained from a glioma patient whose treatment included an IDH1 peptide vaccine. The CDR3 is CASSMAPGELFF. CDR3 DNA sequence: TGTGCCAGCAGTATGGCCCCCGGGGAGCTGTTTTTT.